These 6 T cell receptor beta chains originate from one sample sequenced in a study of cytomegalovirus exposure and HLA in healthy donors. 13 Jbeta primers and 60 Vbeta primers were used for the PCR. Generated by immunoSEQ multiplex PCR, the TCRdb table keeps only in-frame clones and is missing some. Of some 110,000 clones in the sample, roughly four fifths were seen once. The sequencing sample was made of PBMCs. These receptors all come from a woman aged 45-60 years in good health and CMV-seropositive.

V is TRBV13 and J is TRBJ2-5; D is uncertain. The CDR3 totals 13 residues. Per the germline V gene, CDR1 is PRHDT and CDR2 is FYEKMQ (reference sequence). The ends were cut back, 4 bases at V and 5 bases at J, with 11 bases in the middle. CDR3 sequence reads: CASSSRVVETQYF. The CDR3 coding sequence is TGTGCCAGCAGCTCTAGAGTTGTCGAGACCCAGTACTTC.

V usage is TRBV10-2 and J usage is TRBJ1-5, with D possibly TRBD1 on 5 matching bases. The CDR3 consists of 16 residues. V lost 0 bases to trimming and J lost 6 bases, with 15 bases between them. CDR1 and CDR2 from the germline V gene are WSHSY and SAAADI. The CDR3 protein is CASSESGLVGVQPQHF. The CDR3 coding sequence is TGCGCCAGCAGTGAGTCGGGATTAGTAGGGGTTCAGCCCCAGCATTTT.

The CDR3 DNA reads TGCGCCAGCAGCCAAGCCCAACAGGGGTCGGGACAGCCCCAGCATTTT. Translating it yields CASSQAQQGSGQPQHF. The J gene is TRBJ1-5, the V gene TRBV4-1, with TRBD1 identical over 7 bases. CDR1 and CDR2 from the germline V gene are MGHRA and YSYEKL. Losses at the gene ends were 1 base for V and 7 bases for J; bases not matched to a gene: 10. This CDR3 contains 16 residues.

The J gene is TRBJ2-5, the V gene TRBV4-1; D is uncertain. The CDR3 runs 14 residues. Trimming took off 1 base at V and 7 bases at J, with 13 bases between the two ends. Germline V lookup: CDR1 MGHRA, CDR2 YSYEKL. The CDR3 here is CASSQVGLSGTQYF. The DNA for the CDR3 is TGCGCCAGCAGCCAAGTTGGGCTGAGTGGGACCCAGTACTTC.

Here the CDR3 DNA reads TGCAGCGTCGTAGCCGTGACCGTCAGGGCCAACTATGGCTACACCTTC. This encodes CSVVAVTVRANYGYTF. The chain links TRBV29-1 to TRBJ1-2, with D maybe TRBD1 (5 bases). This CDR3 spans 16 amino acids. Per the germline V gene, CDR1 is SQVTM and CDR2 is ANQGSEA. Trimming pared 6 bases from V and 2 bases from J, leaving 22 bases between.

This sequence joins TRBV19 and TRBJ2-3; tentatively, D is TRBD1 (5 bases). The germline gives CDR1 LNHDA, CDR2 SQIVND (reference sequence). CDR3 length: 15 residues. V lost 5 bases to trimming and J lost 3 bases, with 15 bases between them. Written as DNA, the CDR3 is TGTGCCAGTAGTGCCCAGGGTAAGGGGACAGATACGCAGTATTTT. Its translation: CASSAQGKGTDTQYF.